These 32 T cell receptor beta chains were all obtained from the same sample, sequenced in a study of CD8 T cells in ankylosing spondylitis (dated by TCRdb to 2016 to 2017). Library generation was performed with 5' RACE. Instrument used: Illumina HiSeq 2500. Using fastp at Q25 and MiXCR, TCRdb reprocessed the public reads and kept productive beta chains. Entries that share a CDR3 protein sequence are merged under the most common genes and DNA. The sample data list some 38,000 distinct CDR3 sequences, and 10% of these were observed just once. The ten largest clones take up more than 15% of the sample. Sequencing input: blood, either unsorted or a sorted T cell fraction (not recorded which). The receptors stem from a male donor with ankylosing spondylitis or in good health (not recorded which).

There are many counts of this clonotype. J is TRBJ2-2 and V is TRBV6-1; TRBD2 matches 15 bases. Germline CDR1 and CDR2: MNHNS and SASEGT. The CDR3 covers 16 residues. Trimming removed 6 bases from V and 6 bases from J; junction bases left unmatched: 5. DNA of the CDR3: TGTGCCAGCAGCGGACTAGCGGGAGGGACTGCCGGGGAGCTGTTTTTT. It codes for CASSGLAGGTAGELFF.

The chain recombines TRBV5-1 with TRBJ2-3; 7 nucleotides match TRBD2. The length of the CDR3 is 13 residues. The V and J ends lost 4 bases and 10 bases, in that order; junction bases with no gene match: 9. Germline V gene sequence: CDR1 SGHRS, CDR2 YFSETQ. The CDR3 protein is CASSQNERDPQYF. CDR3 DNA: TGCGCCAGCAGCCAAAACGAGCGGGACCCGCAGTATTTT.

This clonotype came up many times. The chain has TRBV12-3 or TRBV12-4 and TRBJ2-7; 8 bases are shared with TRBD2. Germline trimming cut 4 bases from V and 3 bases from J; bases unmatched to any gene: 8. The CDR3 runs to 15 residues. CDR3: CASSSLAGIVYEQYF. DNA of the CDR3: TGTGCCAGCAGTTCCTTAGCGGGAATTGTCTACGAGCAGTACTTC.

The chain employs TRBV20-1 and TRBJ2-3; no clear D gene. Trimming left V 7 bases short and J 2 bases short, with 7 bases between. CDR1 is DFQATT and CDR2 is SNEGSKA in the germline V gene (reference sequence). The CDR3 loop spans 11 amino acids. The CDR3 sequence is CSEGFTDTQYF. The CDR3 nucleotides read TGCAGTGAAGGGTTCACAGATACGCAGTATTTT.

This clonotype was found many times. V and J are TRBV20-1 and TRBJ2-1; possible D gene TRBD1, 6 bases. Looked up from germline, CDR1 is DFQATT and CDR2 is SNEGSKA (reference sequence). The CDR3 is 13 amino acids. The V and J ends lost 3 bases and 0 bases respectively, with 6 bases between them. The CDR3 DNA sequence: TGCAGTGCTAGCAGGGGCTCCTACAATGAGCAGTTCTTC. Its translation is CSASRGSYNEQFF.

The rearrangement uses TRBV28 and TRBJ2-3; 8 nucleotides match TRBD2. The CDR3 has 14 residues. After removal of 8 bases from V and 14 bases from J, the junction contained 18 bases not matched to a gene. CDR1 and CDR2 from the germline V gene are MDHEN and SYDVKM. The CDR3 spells CASLTSGSTDARYF. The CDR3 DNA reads TGTGCCAGCCTAACTAGCGGAAGCACAGATGCGCGGTATTTT.

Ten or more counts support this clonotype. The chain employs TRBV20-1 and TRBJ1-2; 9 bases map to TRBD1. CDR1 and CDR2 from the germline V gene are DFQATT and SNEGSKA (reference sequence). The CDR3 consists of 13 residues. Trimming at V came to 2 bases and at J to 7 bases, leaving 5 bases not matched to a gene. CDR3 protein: CSARSDRGGGYTF. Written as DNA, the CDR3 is TGCAGTGCTAGATCGGACAGGGGTGGTGGCTACACCTTC.

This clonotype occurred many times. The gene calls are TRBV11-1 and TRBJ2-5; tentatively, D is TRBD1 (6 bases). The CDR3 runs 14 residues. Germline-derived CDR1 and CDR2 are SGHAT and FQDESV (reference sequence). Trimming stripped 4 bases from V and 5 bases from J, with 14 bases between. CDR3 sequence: CASSSQGRWETQYF. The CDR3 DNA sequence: TGTGCCAGCAGCTCCCAGGGGCGCTGGGAGACCCAGTACTTC.

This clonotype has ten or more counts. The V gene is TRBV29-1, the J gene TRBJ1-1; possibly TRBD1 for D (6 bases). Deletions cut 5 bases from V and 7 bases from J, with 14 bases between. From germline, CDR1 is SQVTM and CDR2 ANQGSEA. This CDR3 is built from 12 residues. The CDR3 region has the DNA TGCAGCGTTTTAGGGGGAGGGGGTGAAGCTTTCTTT. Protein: CSVLGGGGEAFF.

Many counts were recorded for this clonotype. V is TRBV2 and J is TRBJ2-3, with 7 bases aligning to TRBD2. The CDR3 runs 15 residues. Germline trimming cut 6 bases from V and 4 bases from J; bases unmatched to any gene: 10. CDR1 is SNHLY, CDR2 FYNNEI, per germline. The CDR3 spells CASRKWTRAPDTQYF. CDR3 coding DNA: TGTGCCAGCAGAAAATGGACTAGGGCCCCAGATACGCAGTATTTT.

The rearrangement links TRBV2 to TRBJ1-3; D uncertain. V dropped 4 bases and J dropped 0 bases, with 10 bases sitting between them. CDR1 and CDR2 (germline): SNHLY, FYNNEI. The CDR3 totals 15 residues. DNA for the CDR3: TGTGCCAGCAGTGTTGGGCGCGCCTCTGGAAACACCATATATTTT. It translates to CASSVGRASGNTIYF. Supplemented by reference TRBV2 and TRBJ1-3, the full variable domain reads EPEVTQTPSHQVTQMGQEVILRCVPISNHLYFYWYRQILGQKVEFLVSFYNNEISEKSEIFDDQFSVERPDGSNFTLKIRSTKLEDSAMYFCASSVGRASGNTIYFGEGSWLTVV.

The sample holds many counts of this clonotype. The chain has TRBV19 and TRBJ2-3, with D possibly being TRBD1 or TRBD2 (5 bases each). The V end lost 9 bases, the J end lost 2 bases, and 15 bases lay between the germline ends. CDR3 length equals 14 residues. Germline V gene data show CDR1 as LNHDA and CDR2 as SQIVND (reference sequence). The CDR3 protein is CASRPGPVTDTQYF. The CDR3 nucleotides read TGTGCCAGCAGACCGGGACCGGTCACAGATACGCAGTATTTT.

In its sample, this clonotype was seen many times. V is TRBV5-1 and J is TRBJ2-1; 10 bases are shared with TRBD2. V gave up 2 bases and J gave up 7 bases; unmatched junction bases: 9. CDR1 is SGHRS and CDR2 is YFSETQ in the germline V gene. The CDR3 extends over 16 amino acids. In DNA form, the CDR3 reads TGCGCCAGCAGCTTAGGGTGGACTAGCGGAATTAATGAGCAGTTCTTC. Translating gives CASSLGWTSGINEQFF.

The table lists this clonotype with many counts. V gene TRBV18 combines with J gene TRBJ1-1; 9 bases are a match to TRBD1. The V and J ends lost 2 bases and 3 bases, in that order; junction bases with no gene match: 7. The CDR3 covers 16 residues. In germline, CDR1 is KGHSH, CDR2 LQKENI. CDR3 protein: CASSPSDRGFDTEAFF. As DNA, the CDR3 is TGTGCCAGCTCACCATCGGACAGGGGATTTGACACTGAAGCTTTCTTT.

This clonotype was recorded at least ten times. The CDR3 region has the DNA TGTGCCAGCAGGGGATCAGGAACTTATCGAAGGGAGGGCTCCTACGAGCAGTACTTC. Its translation: CASRGSGTYRREGSYEQYF. This chain joins TRBV12-3 or TRBV12-4 and TRBJ2-7; 7 bases agree with TRBD2. V shed 6 bases, J shed 0 bases, and the junction held 20 bases outside the gene matches. The CDR3 has 19 amino acids.

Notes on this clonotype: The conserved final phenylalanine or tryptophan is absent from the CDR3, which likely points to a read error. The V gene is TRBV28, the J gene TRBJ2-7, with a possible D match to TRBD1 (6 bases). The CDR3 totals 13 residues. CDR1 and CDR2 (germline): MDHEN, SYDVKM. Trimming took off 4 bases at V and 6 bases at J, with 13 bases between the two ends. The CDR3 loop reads CASSSDSRFEQYY. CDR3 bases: TGTGCCAGCAGTTCGGACAGCCGCTTCGAGCAGTACTAC.

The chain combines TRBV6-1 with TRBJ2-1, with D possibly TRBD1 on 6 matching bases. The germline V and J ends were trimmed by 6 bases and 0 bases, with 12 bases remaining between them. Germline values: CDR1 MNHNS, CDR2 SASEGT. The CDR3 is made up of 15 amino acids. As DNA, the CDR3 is TGTGCCAGCAGCAAGGGACACAGCTCCTACAATGAGCAGTTCTTC. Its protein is CASSKGHSSYNEQFF.

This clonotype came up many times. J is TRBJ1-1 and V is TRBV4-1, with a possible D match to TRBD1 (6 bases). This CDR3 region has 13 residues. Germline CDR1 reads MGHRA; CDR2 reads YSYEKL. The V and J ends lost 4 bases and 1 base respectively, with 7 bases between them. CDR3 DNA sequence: TGCGCCAGCAGCCTGGGACAGAACACTGAAGCTTTCTTT. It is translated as CASSLGQNTEAFF.

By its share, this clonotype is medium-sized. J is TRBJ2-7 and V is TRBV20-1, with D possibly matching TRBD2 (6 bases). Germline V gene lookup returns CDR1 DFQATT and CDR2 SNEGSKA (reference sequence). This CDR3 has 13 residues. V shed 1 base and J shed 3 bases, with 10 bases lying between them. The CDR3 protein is CSARGSSDYEQYF. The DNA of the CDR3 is TGCAGTGCTAGAGGTTCTAGCGACTACGAGCAGTACTTC.

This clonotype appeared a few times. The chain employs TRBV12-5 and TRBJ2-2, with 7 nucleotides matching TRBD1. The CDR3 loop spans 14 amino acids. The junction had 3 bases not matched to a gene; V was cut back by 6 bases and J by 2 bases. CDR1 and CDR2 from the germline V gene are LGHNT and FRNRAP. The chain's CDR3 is CASGGDSNTGELFF. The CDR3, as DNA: TGTGCTAGTGGGGGGGACAGTAACACCGGGGAGCTGTTTTTT.

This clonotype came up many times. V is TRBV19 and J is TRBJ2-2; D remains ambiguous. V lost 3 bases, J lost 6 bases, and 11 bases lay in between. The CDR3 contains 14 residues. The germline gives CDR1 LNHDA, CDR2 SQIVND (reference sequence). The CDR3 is CASSMAQAAGELFF. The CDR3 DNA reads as TGTGCCAGTAGTATGGCGCAGGCGGCCGGGGAGCTGTTTTTT.

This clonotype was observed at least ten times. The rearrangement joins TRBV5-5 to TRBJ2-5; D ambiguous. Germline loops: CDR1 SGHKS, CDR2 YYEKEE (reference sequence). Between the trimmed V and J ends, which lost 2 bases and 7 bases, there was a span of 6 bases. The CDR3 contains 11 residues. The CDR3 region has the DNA TGTGCCAGCAGCTTAGTAGGGACCCAGTACTTC. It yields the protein CASSLVGTQYF.

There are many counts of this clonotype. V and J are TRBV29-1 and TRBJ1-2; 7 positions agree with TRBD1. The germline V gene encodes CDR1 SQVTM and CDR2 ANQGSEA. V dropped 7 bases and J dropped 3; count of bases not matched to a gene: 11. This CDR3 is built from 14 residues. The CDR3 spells CSALSTTGDYGYTF. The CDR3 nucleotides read TGCAGCGCCCTATCTACAACAGGGGACTATGGCTACACCTTC. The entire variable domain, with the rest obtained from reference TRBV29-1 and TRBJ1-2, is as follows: SAVISQKPSRDICQRGTSLTIQCQVDSQVTMMFWYRQQPGQSLTLIATANQGSEATYESGFVIDKFPISRPNLTFSTLTVSNMSPEDSSIYLCSALSTTGDYGYTFGSGTRLTVV.

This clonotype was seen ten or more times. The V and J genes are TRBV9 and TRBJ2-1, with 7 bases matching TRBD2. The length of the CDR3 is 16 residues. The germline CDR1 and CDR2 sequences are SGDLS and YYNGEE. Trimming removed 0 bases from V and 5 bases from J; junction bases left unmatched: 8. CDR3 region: CASSVGAGVGHNEQFF. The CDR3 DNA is TGTGCCAGCAGCGTAGGTGCGGGAGTAGGTCACAATGAGCAGTTCTTC.

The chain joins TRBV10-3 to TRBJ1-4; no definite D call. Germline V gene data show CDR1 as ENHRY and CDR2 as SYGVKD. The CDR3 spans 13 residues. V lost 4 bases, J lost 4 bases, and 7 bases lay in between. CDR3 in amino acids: CAISVRVNEKLFF. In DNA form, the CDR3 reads TGTGCCATCAGTGTGAGGGTTAATGAAAAACTGTTTTTT.

CDR3 sequence reads: CASSPGLRTKSSYNEQFF. CDR3 nucleotides: TGCGCCAGCAGCCCGGGACTCCGAACTAAAAGCTCCTACAATGAGCAGTTCTTC. V usage is TRBV5-1 and J usage is TRBJ2-1; tentatively, D is TRBD2 (6 bases). CDR1 is SGHRS and CDR2 is YFSETQ in the germline V gene. CDR3 length: 18 residues. V was cut by 4 bases and J by 0 bases, with 20 bases left in between.

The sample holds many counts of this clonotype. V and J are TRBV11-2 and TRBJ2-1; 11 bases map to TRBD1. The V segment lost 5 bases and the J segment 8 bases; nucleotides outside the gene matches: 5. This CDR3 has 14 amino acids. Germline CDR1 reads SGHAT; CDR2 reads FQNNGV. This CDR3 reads CASSARDRGDEQFF. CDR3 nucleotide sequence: TGTGCCAGCAGCGCCCGGGACAGGGGGGATGAGCAGTTCTTC.

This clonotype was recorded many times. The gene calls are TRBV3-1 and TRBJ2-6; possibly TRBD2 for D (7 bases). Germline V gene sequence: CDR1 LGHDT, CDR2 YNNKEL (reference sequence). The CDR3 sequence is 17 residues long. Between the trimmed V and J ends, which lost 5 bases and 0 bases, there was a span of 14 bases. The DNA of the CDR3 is TGTGCCAGCAGCTCGCACCGGGGGGCCTCTGGGGCCAACGTCCTGACTTTC. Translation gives CASSSHRGASGANVLTF.

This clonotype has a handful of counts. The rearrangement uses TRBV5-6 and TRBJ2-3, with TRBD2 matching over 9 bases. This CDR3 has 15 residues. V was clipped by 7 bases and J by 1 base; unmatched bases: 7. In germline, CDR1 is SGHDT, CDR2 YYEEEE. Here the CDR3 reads CASGPGLAGTDTQYF. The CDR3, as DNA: TGTGCCAGCGGCCCGGGACTAGCCGGCACAGATACGCAGTATTTT.

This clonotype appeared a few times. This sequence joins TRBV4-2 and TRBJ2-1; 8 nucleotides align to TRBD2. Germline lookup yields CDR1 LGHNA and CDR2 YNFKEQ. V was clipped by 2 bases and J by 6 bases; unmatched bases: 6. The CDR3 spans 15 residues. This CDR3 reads CASSQSSGSPNEQFF. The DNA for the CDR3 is TGTGCCAGCAGCCAATCCAGCGGGAGTCCCAATGAGCAGTTCTTC.

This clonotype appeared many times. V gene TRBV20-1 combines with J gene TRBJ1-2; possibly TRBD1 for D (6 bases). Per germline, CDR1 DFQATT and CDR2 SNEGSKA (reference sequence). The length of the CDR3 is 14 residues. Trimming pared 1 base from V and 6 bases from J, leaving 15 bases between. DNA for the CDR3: TGCAGTGCTAGAGCCTCACAGGGCTCCCATGGCTACACCTTC. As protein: CSARASQGSHGYTF.

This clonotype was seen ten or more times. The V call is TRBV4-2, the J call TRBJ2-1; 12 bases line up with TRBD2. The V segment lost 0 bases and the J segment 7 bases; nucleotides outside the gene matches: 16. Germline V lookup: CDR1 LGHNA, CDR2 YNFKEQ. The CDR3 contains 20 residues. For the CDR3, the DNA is TGTGCCAGCAGCCAAGATTGGGCTAGCGGGAGGGCTCCCCGTTTGAATGAGCAGTTCTTC. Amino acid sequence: CASSQDWASGRAPRLNEQFF.